The clone carrying this T cell receptor (beta chain) was observed a handful of times. The target antigen is unknown. This entry belongs to a study of Ad26.COV2.S vaccination and SARS-CoV-2 variants. About the research overall: The donor was enrolled in the Ad26.COV2.S arm of the COV1001 trial.

Assay used: immunoSEQ multiplex PCR; TCRdb lists only in-frame clones, some missing. Counted here are about 350,000 clones, 85% to 90% occurring once; the ten biggest clones make up approximately 5%. V shed 5 bases and J shed 1 base, with 0 bases lying between them. This CDR3 is built from 12 residues. Germline V gene data show CDR1 as SGHDN and CDR2 as FVKESK. Whole-study results and caveats: Comparability of non-spike TCR breadth was observed across vaccine and placebo recipients. Breadth, reportedly substantial, characterized the spike-specific CD8+ and CD4+ T cell responses after vaccination.

Treatment meaning: roughly 19 received Ad26.COV2.S at low or high dose, single or two shots; about 5 received placebo; per-sample allocation not given. Day 63 after the first vaccine or placebo injection was the time point for sampling. The material was peripheral blood, obtained in a trial of Ad26.COV2.S vaccine versus placebo. This clonotype originated in a person between 18 and 65 years old who received the Ad26.COV2.S COVID-19 vaccine or a placebo. The V gene is TRBV14, the J gene TRBJ1-6; D is uncertain. The CDR3 is CASSSYNSPLHF. The CDR3 region has the DNA TGTGCCAGCAGCTCCTATAATTCACCCCTCCACTTT.